This is a list of T cell receptor beta chains from one sample in a study of shared clonotypes between healthy human individuals. Using immunoSEQ multiplex PCR, the repertoire was profiled, and TCRdb retains in-frame clones only, with some absent. The repertoire holds about 960,000 clones, with over 75% as singletons. Sequenced: memory CD4+ T cells sorted from blood. The receptors were sampled from a young man in good health. CDR3s include the opening cysteine and the closing phenylalanine or tryptophan. The D gene is left open where the match is weak. Rows may omit the clone size; those that give it use once, few, many or a size class.

TRBV6-5,NA,NA,TRBJ1-3,TGTGCCAGCAGTTACGCCGACCCGAGCTCTGGAAACACCATATATTTT,CASSYADPSSGNTIYF
TRBV6-5,NA,NA,TRBJ1-5,TGTGCCAGCACCACATCGAGGTGGGAGAATCAGCCCCAGCATTTT,CASTTSRWENQPQHF
TRBV13,NA,NA,TRBJ2-5,TGTGCCAGCAGGGGAAGAAAAGATGAGACCCAGTACTTC,CASRGRKDETQYF
TRBV10-1,NA,NA,TRBJ2-5,TGCGCCAGCAGTGAGTCGAGAGGGGGAAAGACCCAGTACTTC,CASSESRGGKTQYF
TRBV2,NA,TRBD1,TRBJ2-3,TGTGCCGGAAAGGAGAGGGGGCCAGATACGCAGTATTTT,CAGKERGPDTQYF
TRBV28,NA,TRBD1,TRBJ2-7,TGTGCCAGCAGTTTACCCCGACAGGGGGCTTACGAGCAGTACTTC,CASSLPRQGAYEQYF
TRBV5-1,NA,NA,TRBJ2-7,TGCGCCAGCTCGGTACGGGCATCCGCCTCCTACGAGCAGTACTTC,CASSVRASASYEQYF
TRBV7-2,few,NA,TRBJ2-2,TGTGCCGGCGGACCAAGAGAGAACACCGGGGAGCTGTTTTTT,CAGGPRENTGELFF
TRBV6-1,few,NA,TRBJ2-1,TGTGCCAGCAACGCGGACAACTACAATGAGCAGTTCTTC,CASNADNYNEQFF
TRBV2,NA,TRBD1,TRBJ1-6,TGTGCCACCGTCCCGGACAGGGGTTCGCCCCTCCACTTT,CATVPDRGSPLHF
TRBV19,few,TRBD1,TRBJ1-5,TGTGCCAGTAGTCGTCCGGGACAGGCTAATCAGCCCCAGCATTTT,CASSRPGQANQPQHF
TRBV5-1,NA,TRBD2,TRBJ2-7,TGCGCCAGCAGCTTGGGGGGGACTACCGCCTACGAGCAGTACTTC,CASSLGGTTAYEQYF
TRBV11-2,few,NA,TRBJ2-1,TGTGCCAGCAGCCCAGACGGGGCTCGGGGCAATGAGCAGTTCTTC,CASSPDGARGNEQFF
TRBV30,NA,NA,TRBJ1-4,TGTGCCTGGAGTTTCACTAATGAAAAACTGTTTTTT,CAWSFTNEKLFF
TRBV10-3,NA,NA,TRBJ2-7,TGTGCCATCAGCCAGGGGGACCGGGGGTACGAGCAGTACTTC,CAISQGDRGYEQYF
TRBV4-1,NA,NA,TRBJ1-5,TGCGCCAGCAGCCAGGCCGGGACGGAAAATCAGCCCCAGCATTTT,CASSQAGTENQPQHF
TRBV2,NA,TRBD1,TRBJ1-4,TGTGCCAGCAGTTACAGGGGGCCGAATGAAAAACTGTTTTTT,CASSYRGPNEKLFF
TRBV6-1,NA,NA,TRBJ2-7,TGTGCCAGCAAGATACAGGGTGGTGGCGAGCAGTACTTC,CASKIQGGGEQYF
TRBV11-2,few,NA,TRBJ1-1,TGTGCCAGCAGCTTAGATAGCCCGCACACTGAAGCTTTCTTT,CASSLDSPHTEAFF
TRBV11-2,NA,TRBD1,TRBJ2-3,TGTGCCAGCAGCTTGGATCAGGGGGCATGGAATACGCAGTATTTT,CASSLDQGAWNTQYF
TRBV7-9,NA,NA,TRBJ2-7,TGTGCCAGCAGTAAGACCGTTTACGAGCAGTACTTC,CASSKTVYEQYF
TRBV2,NA,NA,TRBJ1-2,TGTGCCAGCAGCGCCCTGACAGGAAACTATGGCTACACCTTC,CASSALTGNYGYTF
TRBV6-1,NA,TRBD1,TRBJ2-1,TGTGCCAGCAGACTCGACAGGGACCCCTACAATGAGCAGTTCTTC,CASRLDRDPYNEQFF
TRBV5-8,NA,TRBD1,TRBJ1-2,TGTGCCAGCAGCTTTCAGGGGGCGATGGGCTATGGCTACACCTTC,CASSFQGAMGYGYTF
TRBV4-1,NA,NA,TRBJ1-2,TGCGCCAGCAGCCAAGATCAGTGGGGGCTTAACTATGGCTACACCTTC,CASSQDQWGLNYGYTF
TRBV5-6,many,NA,TRBJ2-7,TGTGCCAGCAGCTTGGGGCTGGGCCACTACGAGCAGTACTTC,CASSLGLGHYEQYF
TRBV10-2,NA,NA,TRBJ1-2,TGCGCCAGCAGGGGATGGGATAACTATGGCTACACCTTC,CASRGWDNYGYTF
TRBV18,NA,NA,TRBJ1-1,TGTGCCAGCTCAAGGGTCCCGAACACTGAAGCTTTCTTT,CASSRVPNTEAFF
TRBV5-1,NA,TRBD1,TRBJ1-4,TGCGCCAGCAGCCGGGACAGGGACGAAAAACTGTTTTTT,CASSRDRDEKLFF
TRBV5-1,once,NA,TRBJ1-1,TGCGCCAGCAGCGGGGGGTCTGCGCTGAACACTGAAGCTTTCTTT,CASSGGSALNTEAFF
TRBV30,once,NA,TRBJ2-1,TGTGCCTGGAGTAACGGGAGTTGGTACAATGAGCAGTTCTTC,CAWSNGSWYNEQFF
TRBV6-6,NA,TRBD2,TRBJ2-3,TGTGCCAGCACTAAAGTGGGAGCGGGGGGGCTGACGCAGTATTTT,CASTKVGAGGLTQYF
TRBV5-1,NA,TRBD1,TRBJ2-3,TGCGCCAGCAGCGCTAGACAGGGGACGGATACGCAGTATTTT,CASSARQGTDTQYF
TRBV10-3,NA,TRBD1,TRBJ1-1,TGTGCCATCAGTTGGACAGGGAATATCGGGCGCACTGAAGCTTTCTTT,CAISWTGNIGRTEAFF
TRBV29-1,NA,NA,TRBJ2-3,TGCAGCGTCGGACTGGCGGGCTCAGCAGATACGCAGTATTTT,CSVGLAGSADTQYF
TRBV27,NA,TRBD1,TRBJ1-2,TGTGCCAGCAGTTTCGACAGGGGGGGTGGCTACACCTTC,CASSFDRGGGYTF
TRBV9,NA,NA,TRBJ2-2,TGTGCCAGCAGCGTAACGGGACAAGGCACCGGGGAGCTGTTTTTT,CASSVTGQGTGELFF